This TCR beta chain originates from a study of CD8 T cells in ankylosing spondylitis. General study points: A subset of motif variants has previously been described in the synovial fluid and blood of reactive arthritis. Matched synovial fluid from ankylosing spondylitis patients was reported to be enriched for disease-linked clones.

Quantitative barcoded 5'-RACE was used to prepare TCR beta libraries. TCRdb fed the 5' RACE reads into MiXCR, producing one record per CDR3 protein. Seen here are about 160,000 distinct CDR3 sequences, roughly 44% observed once, and the top ten hold roughly 15%. Concerning this clonotype itself: As yet, its antigen is unknown.

CDR3 length: 16 residues. Trimming removed 5 bases from V and 3 bases from J; junction bases left unmatched: 13. Germline V lookup: CDR1 DFQATT, CDR2 SNEGSKA (reference sequence). This sequence was found in a male donor with ankylosing spondylitis. Sequenced input: synovial fluid, either unsorted or a sorted T cell fraction (not recorded which). The V and J genes are TRBV20-1 and TRBJ2-1, with 7 bases matching TRBD2. The CDR3 is CSADQRGGFNYNEQFF. Here the CDR3 DNA reads TGCAGTGCTGACCAGCGGGGCGGATTCAACTACAATGAGCAGTTCTTC.